The 12 T cell receptor beta chains listed next were all sequenced from one sample in a study of cytomegalovirus exposure and HLA in healthy donors. The study ran its PCR with 60 Vbeta and 13 Jbeta primers. Profiling relied on immunoSEQ multiplex PCR, and the TCRdb table lists in-frame clones only, not all of them. The profile shows under 200,000 clones, approximately 79% of them singletons. Input material: PBMCs. These receptors all come from a woman aged 40 to 50 in good health and CMV-seronegative.

The rearrangement uses TRBV27 and TRBJ2-3; TRBD2 might be the D (6 bases). The CDR3 totals 14 residues. Trimming shortened V by 2 bases and J by 3 bases, and 9 bases separated the two germline ends. Germline CDR1 reads MNHEY; CDR2 reads SMNVEV (reference sequence). The CDR3 here is CASSLLAGTDTQYF. The CDR3, as DNA: TGTGCCAGCAGTTTACTGGCGGGGACAGATACGCAGTATTTT.

The chain carries TRBV29-1 and TRBJ2-7; 10 bases map to TRBD1. The germline CDR1 and CDR2 sequences are SQVTM and ANQGSEA. With 2 bases clipped from V and 4 bases from J, the junction kept 11 bases outside the gene matches. This CDR3 has 16 amino acids. CDR3 residues: CSVERSDRGLPYEQYF. CDR3 in DNA: TGCAGCGTTGAACGTTCGGACAGGGGGTTGCCATACGAGCAGTACTTC.

The chain recombines TRBV5-1 with TRBJ2-1, with 11 bases that match TRBD2. Losses at the gene ends were 7 bases for V and 3 bases for J; bases not matched to a gene: 12. Germline V gene sequence: CDR1 SGHRS, CDR2 YFSETQ. CDR3 length: 17 residues. Written as DNA, the CDR3 is TGCGCCAGCTCACAATTAGCGGGGGGGACCCTCTACAATGAGCAGTTCTTC. Amino acid sequence: CASSQLAGGTLYNEQFF.

V and J are TRBV19 and TRBJ2-5; D is possibly TRBD2 (6 bases). V lost 5 bases to trimming and J lost 5 bases, with 21 bases between them. The CDR3 consists of 16 residues. Germline lookup yields CDR1 LNHDA and CDR2 SQIVND (reference sequence). The CDR3 sequence: CASSVPRDAAGETQYF. The CDR3 DNA sequence: TGTGCCAGTAGTGTACCCCGGGACGCCGCGGGGGAGACCCAGTACTTC.

This clone was seen only a few times. The chain links TRBV19 to TRBJ2-6, with 8 bases lining up with TRBD1. The junction had 2 bases not matched to a gene; V was cut back by 5 bases and J by 2 bases. The V gene's germline CDR1 is LNHDA and CDR2 SQIVND (reference sequence). This CDR3 is built from 15 residues. This CDR3 reads CASSPGGPGANVLTF. CDR3 DNA sequence: TGTGCCAGTAGTCCAGGGGGCCCTGGGGCCAACGTCCTGACTTTC.

The chain combines TRBV28 with TRBJ2-5; maybe TRBD1 (7 bases). The CDR3 spans 15 residues. Per the germline V gene, CDR1 is MDHEN and CDR2 is SYDVKM. V was trimmed by 6 bases and J by 4 bases, leaving 18 bases between them. The CDR3 coding sequence is TGTGCCAGCAGCATTAAGGGGGCGCGGGGAGAGACCCAGTACTTC. Translation: CASSIKGARGETQYF.

The chain employs TRBV11-2 and TRBJ1-3, with a possible D match to TRBD1 (6 bases). Germline V lookup: CDR1 SGHAT, CDR2 FQNNGV. V lost 5 bases, J lost 0 bases, and 14 bases lay in between. The CDR3 is made up of 16 amino acids. CDR3 DNA: TGTGCCAGCAGCCAGACAGGCGAAGTCTCTGGAAACACCATATATTTT. Translated, it gives CASSQTGEVSGNTIYF.

This rearrangement joins TRBV29-1 to TRBJ2-5, with 13 bases fitting TRBD2. V gave up 4 bases and J gave up 5 bases; unmatched junction bases: 7. CDR1 SQVTM and CDR2 ANQGSEA come from the germline V gene. The CDR3 contains 15 residues. CDR3 loop: CSVGTSGRAAETQYF. The CDR3 DNA sequence: TGCAGCGTTGGAACTAGCGGGAGGGCCGCGGAGACCCAGTACTTC.

This chain uses TRBV4-2 with TRBJ2-2; possible D gene TRBD1, 5 bases. V lost 1 base to trimming and J lost 3 bases, with 9 bases between them. Germline V gives CDR1 LGHNA, CDR2 YNFKEQ. The CDR3 runs to 15 residues. The CDR3 here is CASSQAGPDTGELFF. The DNA of the CDR3 is TGTGCCAGCAGCCAAGCAGGGCCCGACACCGGGGAGCTGTTTTTT.

V and J are TRBV6-1 and TRBJ2-7; 8 bases are shared with TRBD2. CDR3 length: 14 residues. Trimming removed 6 bases from V and 3 bases from J; junction bases left unmatched: 7. The germline V gene has CDR1 MNHNS and CDR2 SASEGT. CDR3 sequence reads: CASRPSGSLYEQYF. The CDR3 DNA is TGTGCCAGCAGACCAAGCGGGAGTCTCTACGAGCAGTACTTC.

The CDR3 here is CASSLATREPNEKLFF. The CDR3, as DNA: TGTGCCAGCAGCTTAGCGACTCGGGAACCTAATGAAAAACTGTTTTTT. The chain links TRBV7-9 to TRBJ1-4; D call uncertain. V shed 0 bases and J shed 3 bases, with 11 bases lying between them. From germline, CDR1 is SEHNR and CDR2 FQNEAQ (reference sequence). The CDR3 totals 16 residues.

The genes are TRBV9 and TRBJ1-1; TRBD1 aligns across 7 bases. The CDR3 has 13 residues. Germline loops: CDR1 SGDLS, CDR2 YYNGEE. V shed 2 bases and J 4 bases; nucleotides not matched to a gene: 2. The CDR3 spells CASSVRDSTEAFF. CDR3 DNA: TGTGCCAGCAGCGTCCGGGACAGCACTGAAGCTTTCTTT.